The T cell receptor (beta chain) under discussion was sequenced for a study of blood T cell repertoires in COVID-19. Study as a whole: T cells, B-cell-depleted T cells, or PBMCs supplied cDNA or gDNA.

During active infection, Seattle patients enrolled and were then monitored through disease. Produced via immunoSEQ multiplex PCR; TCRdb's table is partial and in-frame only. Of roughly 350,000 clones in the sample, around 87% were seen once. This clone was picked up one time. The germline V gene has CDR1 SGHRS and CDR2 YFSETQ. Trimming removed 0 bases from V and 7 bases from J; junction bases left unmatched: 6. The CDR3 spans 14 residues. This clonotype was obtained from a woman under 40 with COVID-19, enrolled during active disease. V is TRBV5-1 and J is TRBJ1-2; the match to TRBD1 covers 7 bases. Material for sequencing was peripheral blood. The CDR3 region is CASSLGQGEIGYTF. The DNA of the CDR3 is TGCGCCAGCAGCTTGGGACAGGGAGAGATTGGCTACACCTTC.